This T cell receptor (beta chain) comes out of a study of T cell repertoires in cytomegalovirus infection. General study findings and limits: What dominated the ex vivo response were HLA-C-restricted CMV-specific TCR beta clonotypes.

On this clonotype itself: The antigen remains undetermined.

TCRdb redid the calling of the reads with MiXCR, one entry per CDR3 protein. There are hundreds of thousands of distinct CDR3 sequences in the sample; 35% occur only once, and more than 2.5% lies in the top ten. This CDR3 is 12 amino acids long. Germline V gene lookup returns CDR1 MDHEN and CDR2 SYDVKM. V was pared by 8 bases and J by 5 bases, with 6 bases of the junction left unmatched. The chain carries TRBV28 and TRBJ2-7, with 7 bases matching TRBD1. Input material: PBMCs. The receptor's source is a human donor in good health (CMV status not recorded). Some clones in this sample may be carry-over from other donors' samples. The CDR3 protein is CASYDRAHEQYF. The CDR3 nucleotides are TGTGCCAGCTACGACAGGGCCCACGAGCAGTACTTC.